This T cell receptor (beta chain) was recovered during a study of shared clonotypes between healthy human individuals. A remark on this clone: The antigen is not known.

The study's findings and limits: Around 5.3% of naive CD4 clonotypes were shared across several donors. Clonotypes not shared had lower generation probabilities than those common to all four donors.

In the authors' workflow: Because ImmunoSEQ provided only junction sequences with no quality scores, the filtering differed. Profiled with immunoSEQ multiplex PCR; TCRdb holds only in-frame clones, not every one. The V and J calls and clone size come from that table; D and trimming were worked out from the DNA. The sample holds roughly 660,000 clones; about nine tenths are singletons and the top ten take 34%. The V and J ends lost 6 bases and 6 bases respectively, with 11 bases between them. This CDR3 contains 12 residues. Germline values: CDR1 SEHNR, CDR2 FQNEAQ (reference sequence). This rearrangement joins TRBV7-9 to TRBJ1-1; a possible D gene is TRBD1 (6 bases). The TCR was taken from a man in his late teens or twenties in good health. Some clones in this sample may be carry-over from other donors' samples. Sequencing used memory CD8+ T cells from PBMCs. Subset: CD45RO+ cells pooled with CCR7-negative TemRA cells. The CDR3 bases are TGTGCCAGCAGTTCTAGGACAGCTGAAGCTTTCTTT. Its translation: CASSSRTAEAFF.